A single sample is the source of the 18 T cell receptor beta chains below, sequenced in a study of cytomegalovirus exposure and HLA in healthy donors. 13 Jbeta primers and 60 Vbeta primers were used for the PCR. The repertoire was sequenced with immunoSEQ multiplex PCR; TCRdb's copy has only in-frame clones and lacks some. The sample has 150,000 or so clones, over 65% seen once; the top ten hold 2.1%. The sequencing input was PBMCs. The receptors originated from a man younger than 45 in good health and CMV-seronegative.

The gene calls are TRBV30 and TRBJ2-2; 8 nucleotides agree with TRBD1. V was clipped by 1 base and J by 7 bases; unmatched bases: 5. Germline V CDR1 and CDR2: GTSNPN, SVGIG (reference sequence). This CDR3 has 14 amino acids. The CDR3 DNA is TGTGCCTGGAGTGGACAGGGGTCGGGCGGGGAGCTGTTTTTT. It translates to CAWSGQGSGGELFF.

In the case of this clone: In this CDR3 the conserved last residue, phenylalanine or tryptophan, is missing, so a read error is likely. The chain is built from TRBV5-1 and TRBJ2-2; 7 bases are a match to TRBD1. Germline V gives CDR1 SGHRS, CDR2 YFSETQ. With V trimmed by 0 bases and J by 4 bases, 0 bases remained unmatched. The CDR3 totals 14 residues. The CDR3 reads CASSLDRGTGELFL. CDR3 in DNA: TGCGCCAGCAGCTTGGACAGGGGCACCGGGGAGCTGTTTCTT.

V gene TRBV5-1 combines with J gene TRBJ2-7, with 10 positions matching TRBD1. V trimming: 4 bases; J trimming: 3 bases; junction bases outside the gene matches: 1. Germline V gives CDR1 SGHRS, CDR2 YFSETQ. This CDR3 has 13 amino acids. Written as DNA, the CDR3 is TGCGCCAGCAGCCGGGACAGGGGCTACGAGCAGTACTTC. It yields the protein CASSRDRGYEQYF. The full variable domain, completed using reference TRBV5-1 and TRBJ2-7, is KAGVTQTPRYLIKTRGQQVTLSCSPISGHRSVSWYQQTPGQGLQFLFEYFSETQRNKGNFPGRFSGRQFSNSRSEMNVSTLELGDSALYLCASSRDRGYEQYFGPGTRLTVT.

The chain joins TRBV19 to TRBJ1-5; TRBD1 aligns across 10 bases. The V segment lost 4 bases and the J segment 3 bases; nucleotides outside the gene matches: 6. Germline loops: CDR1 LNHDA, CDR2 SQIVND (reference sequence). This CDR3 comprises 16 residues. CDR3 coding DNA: TGTGCCAGTAGTACATGGACAGGGGGTTACAATCAGCCCCAGCATTTT. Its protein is CASSTWTGGYNQPQHF.

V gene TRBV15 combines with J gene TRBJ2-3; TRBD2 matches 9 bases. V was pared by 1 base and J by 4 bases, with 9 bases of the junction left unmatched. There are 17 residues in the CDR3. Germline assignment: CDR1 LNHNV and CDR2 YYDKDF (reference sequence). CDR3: CATSRAPRAGGPDTQYF. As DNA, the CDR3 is TGTGCCACCAGCAGAGCCCCCCGGGCGGGGGGGCCAGATACGCAGTATTTT. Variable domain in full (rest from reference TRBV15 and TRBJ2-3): DAMVIQNPRYQVTQFGKPVTLSCSQTLNHNVMYWYQQKSSQAPKLLFHYYDKDFNNEADTPDNFQSRRPNTSFCFLDIRSPGLGDTAMYLCATSRAPRAGGPDTQYFGPGTRLTVL.

Here the CDR3 DNA reads TGTGCCAGCAACAGTGACACCGGGGAGCTGTTTTTT. This encodes CASNSDTGELFF. The chain employs TRBV9 and TRBJ2-2; D gene ambiguous. The germline V gene encodes CDR1 SGDLS and CDR2 YYNGEE. V was cut by 6 bases and J by 3 bases, with 6 bases left in between. The CDR3 loop spans 12 amino acids.

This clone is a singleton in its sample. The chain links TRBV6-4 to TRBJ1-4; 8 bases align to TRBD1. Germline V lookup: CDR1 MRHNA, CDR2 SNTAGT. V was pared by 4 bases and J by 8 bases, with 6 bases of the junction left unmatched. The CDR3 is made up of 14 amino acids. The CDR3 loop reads CASSAWTGLEKLFF. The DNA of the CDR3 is TGTGCCAGCAGTGCCTGGACAGGGTTGGAAAAACTGTTTTTT.

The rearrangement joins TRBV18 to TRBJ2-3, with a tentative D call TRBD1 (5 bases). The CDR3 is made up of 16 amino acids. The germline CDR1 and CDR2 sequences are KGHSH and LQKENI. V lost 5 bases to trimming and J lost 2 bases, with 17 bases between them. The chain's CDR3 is CASSTSPWTNTDTQYF. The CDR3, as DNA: TGTGCCAGCTCAACCAGCCCCTGGACAAACACAGATACGCAGTATTTT.

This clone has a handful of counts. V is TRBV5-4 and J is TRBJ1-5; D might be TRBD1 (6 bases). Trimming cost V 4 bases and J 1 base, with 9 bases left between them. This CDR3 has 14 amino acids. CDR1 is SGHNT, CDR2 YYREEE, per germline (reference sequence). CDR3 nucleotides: TGTGCCAGCAGCGTTGACAGGAGCAATCAGCCCCAGCATTTT. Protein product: CASSVDRSNQPQHF.

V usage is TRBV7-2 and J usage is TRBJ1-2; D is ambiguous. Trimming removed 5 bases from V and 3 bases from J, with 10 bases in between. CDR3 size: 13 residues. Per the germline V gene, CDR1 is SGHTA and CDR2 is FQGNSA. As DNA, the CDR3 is TGTGCCAGCAGCCCAAAGAGAGACTATGGCTACACCTTC. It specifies CASSPKRDYGYTF.

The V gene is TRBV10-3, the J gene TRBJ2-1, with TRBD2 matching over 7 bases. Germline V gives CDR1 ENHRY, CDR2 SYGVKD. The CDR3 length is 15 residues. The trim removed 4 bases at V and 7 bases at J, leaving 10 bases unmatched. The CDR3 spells CAISGAGEGLNEQFF. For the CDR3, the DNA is TGTGCCATCAGTGGGGCGGGGGAGGGTTTAAATGAGCAGTTCTTC.

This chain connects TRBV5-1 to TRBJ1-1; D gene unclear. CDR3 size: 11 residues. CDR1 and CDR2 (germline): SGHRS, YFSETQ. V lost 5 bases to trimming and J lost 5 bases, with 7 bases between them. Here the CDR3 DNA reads TGCGCCAGCAGAGGAGAGACTGAAGCTTTCTTT. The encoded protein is CASRGETEAFF.

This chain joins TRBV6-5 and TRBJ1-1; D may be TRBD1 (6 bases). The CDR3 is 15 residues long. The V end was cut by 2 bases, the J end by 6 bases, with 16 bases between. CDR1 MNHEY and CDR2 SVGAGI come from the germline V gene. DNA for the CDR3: TGTGCCAGCAGTTACACCCAGGGGCGCGGCCCTGAAGCTTTCTTT. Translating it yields CASSYTQGRGPEAFF.

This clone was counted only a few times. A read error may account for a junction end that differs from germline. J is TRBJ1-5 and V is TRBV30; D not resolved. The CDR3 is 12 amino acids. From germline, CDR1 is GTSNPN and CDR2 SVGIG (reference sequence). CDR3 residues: CAWSLSNQPQNF. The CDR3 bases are TGTGCCTGGAGCCTTAGCAATCAGCCCCAGAATTTT.

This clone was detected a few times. The CDR3 here is CASSVSEAGEYYEQYF. CDR3 DNA sequence: TGCGCCAGCAGCGTCTCCGAAGCGGGGGAATATTACGAGCAGTACTTC. V usage is TRBV5-1 and J usage is TRBJ2-7; 8 nucleotides match TRBD2. V trimming: 4 bases; J trimming: 4 bases; junction bases outside the gene matches: 13. Germline V gene lookup returns CDR1 SGHRS and CDR2 YFSETQ. This CDR3 comprises 16 residues. Filled out from reference TRBV5-1 and TRBJ2-7, the complete variable domain reads KAGVTQTPRYLIKTRGQQVTLSCSPISGHRSVSWYQQTPGQGLQFLFEYFSETQRNKGNFPGRFSGRQFSNSRSEMNVSTLELGDSALYLCASSVSEAGEYYEQYFGPGTRLTVT.

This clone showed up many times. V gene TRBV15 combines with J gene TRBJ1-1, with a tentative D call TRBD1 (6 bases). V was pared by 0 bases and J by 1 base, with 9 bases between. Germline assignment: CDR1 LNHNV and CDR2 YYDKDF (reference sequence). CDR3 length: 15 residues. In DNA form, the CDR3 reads TGTGCCACCAGCAGAGAAGTCAGGGGGAACACTGAAGCTTTCTTT. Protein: CATSREVRGNTEAFF.

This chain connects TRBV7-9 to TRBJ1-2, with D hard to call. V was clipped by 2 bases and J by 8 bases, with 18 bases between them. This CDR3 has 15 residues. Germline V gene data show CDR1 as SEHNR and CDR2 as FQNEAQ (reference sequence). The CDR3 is CASSLPGSFAEGYTF. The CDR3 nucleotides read TGTGCCAGCAGCTTACCGGGATCCTTCGCGGAGGGCTACACCTTC.

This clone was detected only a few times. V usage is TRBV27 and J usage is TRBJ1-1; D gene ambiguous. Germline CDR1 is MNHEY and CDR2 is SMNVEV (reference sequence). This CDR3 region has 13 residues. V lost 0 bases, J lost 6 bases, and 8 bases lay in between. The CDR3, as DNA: TGTGCCAGCAGTTTATCCGCGTCTTCTGAAGCTTTCTTT. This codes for CASSLSASSEAFF.